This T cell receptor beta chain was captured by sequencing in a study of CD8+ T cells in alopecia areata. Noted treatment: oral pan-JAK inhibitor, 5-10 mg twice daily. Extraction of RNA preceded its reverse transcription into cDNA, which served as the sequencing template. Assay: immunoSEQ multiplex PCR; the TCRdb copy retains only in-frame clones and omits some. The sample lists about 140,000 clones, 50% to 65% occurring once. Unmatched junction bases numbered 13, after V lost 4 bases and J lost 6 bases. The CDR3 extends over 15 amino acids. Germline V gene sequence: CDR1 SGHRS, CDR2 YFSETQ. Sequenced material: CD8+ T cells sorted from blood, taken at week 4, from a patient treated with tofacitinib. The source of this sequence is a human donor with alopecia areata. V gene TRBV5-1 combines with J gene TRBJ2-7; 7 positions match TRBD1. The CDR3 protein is CASSPDGTVLGEQYF. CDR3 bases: TGCGCCAGCAGCCCGGACGGGACAGTCCTCGGCGAGCAGTACTTC.